Listed below are T cell receptor beta chains from one sample, sequenced in a study of OX40 agonist ivuxolimab in advanced cancers. TCRdb's table, derived via immunoSEQ multiplex PCR, lists solely in-frame clones and lacks some. The profile shows roughly 64,000 clones, 91% of them singletons. The source material was CD4+ or CD8+ T cells sorted from blood, sampled in a trial of the OX40 agonist ivuxolimab. Source of these receptors: an adult with an advanced solid tumor such as melanoma, head and neck, liver or kidney cancer. Both conserved end residues are part of each CDR3. The D gene is left open where the match is weak. Rows may omit the clone size; those that give it use once, few, many or a size class.

size	D	J	V	DNA	CDR3
once	TRBD1	TRBJ2-1	TRBV4-1	TGCGCCAGCAGCCCACTAAGGGACAGACCTCCCTGGAGCGGGCAGTTCTTC	CASSPLRDRPPWSGQFF
-	TRBD1	TRBJ2-3	TRBV7-2	TGTGCCAGCAGCCCACGAGGACAGGGGGCAACAGATACGCAGTATTTT	CASSPRGQGATDTQYF
-	-	TRBJ1-5	TRBV18	TGTGCCAGCTCACCACCGCTCTCCCCTTCGGGCAATCAGCCCCAGCATTTT	CASSPPLSPSGNQPQHF
-	-	TRBJ2-1	TRBV19	TGTGCCAGTAGTATGGGAGGAGGGCCTACCAATGAGCAGTTCTTC	CASSMGGGPTNEQFF
-	-	TRBJ2-1	TRBV7-2	TGTGCCAGCAGCCCCCGTGGCGGGGATTACAATGAGCAGTTCTTC	CASSPRGGDYNEQFF
-	-	TRBJ2-7	TRBV19	TGTGCCAGTAGTACTCGAGGGGTTGTCGGCGAGCAGTACTTC	CASSTRGVVGEQYF
-	TRBD2	TRBJ2-1	TRBV11-2	TGTGCCAGCAGCAGAAACCCGGGACTAGTTGGCAATGAGCAGTTCTTC	CASSRNPGLVGNEQFF
-	-	TRBJ2-7	TRBV25-1	TGTGCCAGCAGGCCCAGGGACACCTCCTACGAGCAGTACTTC	CASRPRDTSYEQYF
once	-	TRBJ2-5	TRBV10-3	TGTGCCACCCGCGGGCAGGGAAGAGAGACCCAGTACTTC	CATRGQGRETQYF
-	-	TRBJ2-7	TRBV5-8	TGTGCCAGCAGCCCGGCCGGAGGGGGGGCAATGGGCTACGAGCAGTACTTC	CASSPAGGGAMGYEQYF
once	-	TRBJ1-4	TRBV6-1	TGTGCCAGCTACTATGAAAAACTGTTTTTT	CASYYEKLFF
-	-	TRBJ2-6	TRBV30	TGTGCCTCAGGACTCTCTGGGGCCAACGTCCTGACTTTC	CASGLSGANVLTF
-	-	TRBJ2-7	TRBV7-7	TGTGCCAGCAGCTATACCCAGGGTAGCGAGCAGTACTTC	CASSYTQGSEQYF
-	TRBD2	TRBJ2-2	TRBV7-2	TGTGCCAGCAGCCCGGGACTAGCGGGAGAGCCGGACACCGGGGAGCTGTTTTTT	CASSPGLAGEPDTGELFF
-	-	TRBJ2-1	TRBV7-9	TGTGCCAGCAGCCCAGGTGCATTTGGGTATGAGCAGTTCTTC	CASSPGAFGYEQFF
-	TRBD1	TRBJ2-7	TRBV7-2	TGTGCCAGCAGCTCCTACACCGGGACAGCTATTGCCGAGCAGTACTTC	CASSSYTGTAIAEQYF
-	-	TRBJ1-5	TRBV19	TGTGCCAGTAGTATACCGGGCAGTCATTACAATCAGCCCCAGCATTTT	CASSIPGSHYNQPQHF
-	TRBD2	TRBJ2-1	TRBV7-6	TGTGCCAGCAGCCCCCGACTAGCGGGAGCTTACTCCTACAATGAGCAGTTCTTC	CASSPRLAGAYSYNEQFF
-	-	TRBJ2-7	TRBV27	TGTGCCAGCAGTCCCACCCAGATGCGGGGAAGGGCCTACGAGCAGTACTTC	CASSPTQMRGRAYEQYF